This T cell receptor (beta chain) was recovered during a study of PD-L1 blockade in urothelial cancer (TCRdb year 2017). For context, the study as a whole: Therapy was started in about 2014 for all patients, and atezolizumab 1,200 mg was administered intravenously every 3 weeks. About 85% of the 29 patients were males with bladder-origin urothelial cancer, and about 65% of the roughly 30 reported a prior smoking history. An ECOG performance status of 0 or 1 was recorded for the patients, and 0 to 3 prior chemotherapy regimens had been received by the patients. Blood samples were analyzed 3 weeks after the start of treatment (second dose) and 6 weeks after the start of treatment. Blood samples yielded a median of roughly 140,000 T cells and roughly 83,000 unique TCRs, with median clonality roughly 0.082. Somatic, immune and clinical correlates of response to PD-L1 blockade with atezolizumab in urothelial cancer were the focus of an exploratory multi-omic analysis. Pretreatment tumor samples and matched peripheral blood, collected serially before and after atezolizumab treatment, underwent TCR sequencing. Durable clinical benefit meant progression-free survival longer than 6 months, and TCR features were also tested against progression-free and overall survival. Whole exome sequencing and RNA sequencing of pretreatment tumors were performed alongside TCR sequencing in the same patients. Eight to ten patients achieved durable clinical benefit and about 22 did not. Around 29 patients had pretreatment blood TCR-seq, some 25 had at least one posttreatment blood collection, and some 25 had tumor TCR-seq. Overall study results and their limits: Because of the small sample size (n ≈ 31) and the many exploratory analyses performed, the results are intended to be regarded as hypothesis-generating. A pretreatment peripheral blood TCR clonality below the median was linked to improved progression-free and overall survival. At 3 weeks after the start of treatment, tumor-associated TCR clones in peripheral blood had expanded more in patients with durable benefit (n of about 21, p = 0.022).

Turning to this clone: Its recognized antigen is unknown. No per-base quality is available; no much larger clone lies one base away.

From cysteine to phenylalanine, the CDR3 is 16 amino acids long. CDR3 DNA is the only sequence kept; it has 48 bases, read in frame from the first base. The germline V and J ends show losses of 6 bases and 8 bases respectively, and no gene match explains 12 bases of the junction. Per the germline V gene (reference sequence), LNHDA is the CDR1 and SQIVND is the CDR2. Synthetic TCR analog templates were spiked into each PCR so that absolute template abundance could be estimated from read counts. TCRbeta CDR3 regions were amplified from genomic DNA with bias-controlled V and J gene primers using the immunoSEQ assay. Rearranged TCRbeta segments were sequenced at approximately 20X coverage. In the paper's pipeline: Sequencing errors were corrected by clustering and CDR3s were annotated against IMGT to assign V, D and J genes. Out-of-frame and stop-codon sequences were excluded, and only productive TCRbeta rearrangements were used in downstream analyses. Clonality was computed as one minus Shannon entropy normalized by the log of the number of unique productive sequences. Fisher's exact test with Benjamini-Hochberg correction, using a cutoff of adjusted p below 0.01, was how clones that differed between time points or between blood and tumor were identified. Drawn from immuneACCESS, this table holds only the in-frame rearrangements with V and J called that TCRdb kept. Clones are partly lost; checked studies trace under half to an unresolved V gene and leave the rest unexplained. V and J calls and clone size follow that table, whereas D and trimming were derived from the DNA. For this sample the table gives about 95,000 clones, of which roughly 90% were detected only once. The ten largest clones represent about 1.7% of the sample.

What the time point label conveys for this sample: pretreatment peripheral blood. The cohort included 29 patients with locally advanced or metastatic urothelial carcinoma who were treated at Memorial Sloan Kettering on a trial protocol. Peripheral blood mononuclear cells were collected pretreatment and during treatment, with between 1 and 8 total time points per patient. The Qiagen DNeasy Blood extraction kit was used to purify genomic DNA from total PBMCs and tumor samples. PBMCs were collected pretreatment and during treatment, and were isolated and stored as previously described. Material: PBMCs, obtained around atezolizumab (anti-PD-L1) treatment. This receptor was obtained from a man aged 60-69 years with urothelial cancer. The V and J genes are TRBV19 and TRBJ2-1; 11 central bases correspond to TRBD2. The nucleotide sequence is TGTGCCAGTAGGGCCTTTATAGCGGGGGGGATCGATGAGCAGTTCTTC. Protein translation: CASRAFIAGGIDEQFF.